The 32 T cell receptor beta chains below come from one sample, sequenced in a study of neurological immune-mediated disorders. TCRdb re-analysed the 5' RACE reads in MiXCR, keeping a single row per CDR3 protein. The sample lists about 39,000 distinct CDR3 sequences, 7% to 8.5% seen once, with around 5.7% in the top ten. The sequenced sample consisted of CD4+ T cells from blood. These receptors were obtained from a man aged 50 or older in good health.

This clonotype has ten or more counts. The chain is built from TRBV7-2 and TRBJ2-2; D perhaps matches TRBD2 (5 bases). Germline V gives CDR1 SGHTA, CDR2 FQGNSA. CDR3 length equals 14 residues. Trimming took off 4 bases at V and 5 bases at J, with 11 bases between the two ends. CDR3 DNA sequence: TGTGCCAGCAGCTCCCGCCGCGGGACCGGGGAGCTGTTTTTT. Its translation is CASSSRRGTGELFF.

This clonotype was found many times. The V call is TRBV12-3 or TRBV12-4, the J call TRBJ2-2; weak D call: TRBD2 (6 bases). With 5 bases removed from V and 4 bases from J, the gap between germline ends came to 11 bases. The CDR3 sequence is 14 residues long. The CDR3 coding sequence is TGTGCCAGCAGTCTAGGAGCGGGCACCGGGGAGCTGTTTTTT. Amino acid sequence: CASSLGAGTGELFF.

This clonotype has at least ten counts. The CDR3 loop reads CASSLLGGVSTEAFF. CDR3 in DNA: TGTGCCAGCAGTTTACTAGGGGGCGTGAGCACTGAAGCTTTCTTT. The chain couples TRBV12-3 or TRBV12-4 to TRBJ1-1; 7 bases match TRBD1. The junction had 7 bases not matched to a gene; V was cut back by 2 bases and J by 4 bases. The CDR3 extends over 15 amino acids.

This clonotype was seen many times. The rearrangement links TRBV6-5 to TRBJ2-7; 7 nucleotides match TRBD1. The CDR3 length is 16 residues. Losses at the gene ends were 6 bases for V and 2 bases for J; bases not matched to a gene: 13. Germline CDR1 reads MNHEY; CDR2 reads SVGAGI. CDR3 DNA: TGTGCCAGCAGCCGAAGACGGGACAGAAGGCCCTACGAGCAGTACTTC. Protein: CASSRRRDRRPYEQYF.

This clonotype was counted at least ten times. CDR3 sequence (DNA): TGCGCCAGCAGCTCGGAGGCGAACACCGGGGAGCTGTTTTTT. This codes for CASSSEANTGELFF. The chain is built from TRBV5-1 and TRBJ2-2; possible D gene TRBD2, 5 bases. CDR1 is SGHRS and CDR2 is YFSETQ in the germline V gene. Trimming left V 3 bases short and J 0 bases short, with 6 bases between. This CDR3 has 14 residues.

This clonotype was counted many times. The CDR3 region has the DNA TGTGCCAGCAGCTCCTCGACAGGGCGGGAGGTAGCTTTCTTT. This sequence encodes CASSSSTGREVAFF. This chain joins TRBV7-2 and TRBJ1-1; 7 bases fit TRBD1. Germline values: CDR1 SGHTA, CDR2 FQGNSA. CDR3 length: 14 amino acids. The V gene end was trimmed by 4 bases and the J gene end by 10 bases; junction bases not matched to a gene: 12.

The table lists this clonotype with many counts. The genes are TRBV7-8 and TRBJ1-3, with D perhaps matching TRBD1 (5 bases). Trimming pared 2 bases from V and 0 bases from J, leaving 14 bases between. This CDR3 spans 17 amino acids. Germline V gene sequence: CDR1 SGHVS, CDR2 FQNEAQ. CDR3 sequence: CASSLRDGAHSGNTIYF. CDR3 DNA sequence: TGTGCCAGCAGCTTAAGGGATGGGGCCCACTCTGGAAACACCATATATTTT.

This clonotype has a count of ten or more. V and J are TRBV18 and TRBJ2-7, with D hard to call. V was clipped by 2 bases and J by 4 bases, with 12 bases between them. Germline CDR1 and CDR2: KGHSH and LQKENI. The length of the CDR3 is 14 residues. The CDR3 region has the DNA TGTGCCAGCTCACCATCGACAATACAGTACGAGCAGTACTTC. It translates to CASSPSTIQYEQYF.

There are many counts of this clonotype. The chain carries TRBV2 and TRBJ2-4; no firm D call. CDR3 size: 11 residues. The V gene's germline CDR1 is SNHLY and CDR2 FYNNEI. V was pared by 7 bases and J by 10 bases, with 11 bases between. Here the CDR3 reads CASTLSGIQYF. The DNA of the CDR3 is TGTGCCAGCACCCTGTCCGGGATTCAGTACTTC.

Many counts were recorded for this clonotype. The junction does not match germline at one end; this may be a read error. The V gene is TRBV29-1, the J gene TRBJ1-2; D possibly corresponds to TRBD1 (6 bases). Germline lookup yields CDR1 SQVTM and CDR2 ANQGSEA. CDR3 size: 14 residues. The CDR3 DNA reads TGCAGCGTTAAAGACAGGACCCCTAACTATGGCTACACCTTC. Amino acids: CSVKDRTPNYGYTF.

This clonotype showed up many times. This chain uses TRBV6-6 with TRBJ2-3, with 12 positions matching TRBD2. The length of the CDR3 is 17 residues. J was trimmed by 0 bases and V by 6 bases; bases with no gene match: 7. Germline V gene lookup returns CDR1 MNHNY and CDR2 SVGAGI (reference sequence). CDR3 region: CASRFPGTSGSTDTQYF. As DNA, the CDR3 is TGTGCCAGCAGATTCCCCGGGACTAGCGGGAGCACAGATACGCAGTATTTT.

This clonotype was counted at least ten times. V and J are TRBV20-1 and TRBJ2-2; 8 bases map to TRBD2. Germline lookup yields CDR1 DFQATT and CDR2 SNEGSKA (reference sequence). The V gene end was trimmed by 3 bases and the J gene end by 5 bases; junction bases not matched to a gene: 5. The CDR3 extends over 14 amino acids. The CDR3 DNA reads TGCAGTGCTAGGGCGGGGGGCTCAACCGGGGAGCTGTTTTTT. Residues: CSARAGGSTGELFF.

This clonotype was found many times. The J gene is TRBJ2-7, the V gene TRBV29-1, with 11 nucleotides matching TRBD2. Looked up from germline, CDR1 is SQVTM and CDR2 is ANQGSEA. Unmatched junction bases numbered 8, after V lost 6 bases and J lost 4 bases. This CDR3 is built from 14 residues. CDR3 nucleotides: TGCAGCGTCTCTTTGGGGACTAGCGGATACGAGCAGTACTTC. Translating gives CSVSLGTSGYEQYF.

This clonotype was recorded many times. The chain is built from TRBV20-1 and TRBJ2-5, with no clear D. V gave up 1 base and J gave up 5 bases, with 8 bases separating them. The germline gives CDR1 DFQATT, CDR2 SNEGSKA (reference sequence). The CDR3 totals 12 residues. The CDR3 spells CSARGVPETQYF. The CDR3 DNA follows: TGCAGTGCTAGAGGGGTGCCGGAGACCCAGTACTTC.

This clonotype was observed many times. The gene calls are TRBV20-1 and TRBJ2-7; weak D call: TRBD2 (5 bases). Germline loops: CDR1 DFQATT, CDR2 SNEGSKA (reference sequence). The V end was cut by 6 bases, the J end by 1 base, with 13 bases between. The CDR3 is 13 amino acids. The CDR3 loop reads CSAALGSSYEQYF. The DNA of the CDR3 is TGCAGTGCAGCACTAGGATCTTCCTACGAGCAGTACTTC.

In its sample, this clonotype was seen a few times. The gene calls are TRBV30 and TRBJ2-7; no clear D. This CDR3 has 11 amino acids. The germline V gene encodes CDR1 GTSNPN and CDR2 SVGIG (reference sequence). The V end was cut by 3 bases, the J end by 3 bases, with 6 bases between. The CDR3 region is CAWRYSYEQYF. In DNA form, the CDR3 reads TGTGCCTGGAGGTATAGCTACGAGCAGTACTTC.

CDR3 bases: TGCAGTGCGTGGACTAGCGGGAGCACAGATACGCAGTATTTT. It translates to CSAWTSGSTDTQYF. The rearrangement uses TRBV20-1 and TRBJ2-3; TRBD2 matches 11 bases. CDR1 and CDR2 from the germline V gene are DFQATT and SNEGSKA (reference sequence). The CDR3 consists of 14 residues. After removal of 6 bases from V and 0 bases from J, the junction contained 2 bases not matched to a gene.

Many counts were recorded for this clonotype. This chain joins TRBV5-1 and TRBJ1-1, with D perhaps matching TRBD1 (5 bases). The CDR3 has 14 amino acids. The V gene's germline CDR1 is SGHRS and CDR2 YFSETQ. V dropped 4 bases and J dropped 2 bases, with 12 bases sitting between them. The CDR3 loop reads CASSVGRFNTEAFF. The CDR3 region has the DNA TGCGCCAGCAGCGTGGGACGGTTCAACACTGAAGCTTTCTTT.

At least ten counts were recorded for this clonotype. The chain joins TRBV12-3 or TRBV12-4 to TRBJ2-2, with 9 bases identical to TRBD1. Trimming at V came to 6 bases and at J to 2 bases, leaving 4 bases not matched to a gene. The CDR3 runs 15 residues. CDR3 residues: CASRPQGANTGELFF. CDR3 DNA: TGTGCCAGCAGACCACAGGGGGCAAACACCGGGGAGCTGTTTTTT.

This clonotype was seen more than once but under ten times. The genes are TRBV4-1 and TRBJ2-6, with D unresolved. CDR1 is MGHRA and CDR2 is YSYEKL in the germline V gene. This CDR3 has 17 residues. V gave up 1 base and J gave up 1 base, with 11 bases separating them. This CDR3 is CASSQGSLGSGANVLTF. CDR3 nucleotide sequence: TGCGCCAGCAGCCAAGGAAGTCTGGGTTCTGGGGCCAACGTCCTGACTTTC.

A few counts support this clonotype. V usage is TRBV4-1 and J usage is TRBJ2-3; no definite D call. The CDR3 length is 15 residues. V lost 0 bases, J lost 2 bases, and 9 bases lay in between. The germline gives CDR1 MGHRA, CDR2 YSYEKL. The CDR3 spells CASSQDGFATDTQYF. CDR3 in DNA: TGCGCCAGCAGCCAAGATGGCTTTGCCACAGATACGCAGTATTTT.

This clonotype occurred a few times. The rearrangement links TRBV10-2 to TRBJ2-1, with TRBD1 matching 7 bases. Trimming took 6 bases from V and 4 from J; bases not matched to a gene: 0. CDR1 and CDR2 from the germline V gene are WSHSY and SAAADI. The CDR3 loop spans 12 amino acids. Written as DNA, the CDR3 is TGCGCCAGCAGACAGGGGTACAATGAGCAGTTCTTC. Translation gives CASRQGYNEQFF.

This clonotype was detected only a few times. As DNA, the CDR3 is TGTGCCAGCTCACCACCGCAGGGTCGCTACGAGCAGTACTTC. Translating gives CASSPPQGRYEQYF. The chain is built from TRBV18 and TRBJ2-7; the D gene is possibly TRBD1 (5 bases). CDR3 length: 14 residues. V gave up 0 bases and J gave up 3 bases, with 9 bases separating them. Looked up from germline, CDR1 is KGHSH and CDR2 is LQKENI.

This clonotype occurred many times. The chain employs TRBV20-1 and TRBJ2-5, with 7 bases matching TRBD2. With V trimmed by 2 bases and J by 5 bases, 17 bases remained unmatched. The CDR3 covers 17 residues. Germline CDR1 DFQATT, CDR2 SNEGSKA (reference sequence). CDR3 in amino acids: CSARPPTPRTRTETQYF. CDR3 nucleotides: TGCAGTGCTAGACCCCCCACCCCTAGGACTAGGACGGAGACCCAGTACTTC.

This clonotype was picked up many times. CDR3 loop: CASSLAPLGGTRYNEQFF. CDR3 DNA: TGTGCCAGCAGCTTAGCTCCGCTGGGTGGGACCAGATACAATGAGCAGTTCTTC. This chain joins TRBV7-9 and TRBJ2-1, with D tentatively TRBD1 or TRBD2 (5 bases each). Trimming cost V 0 bases and J 4 bases, with 19 bases left between them. This CDR3 has 18 residues. Germline CDR1 SEHNR, CDR2 FQNEAQ (reference sequence).

This clonotype was seen at least ten times. The J gene is TRBJ1-5, the V gene TRBV20-1; D may be TRBD1 (6 bases). This CDR3 is 17 amino acids long. V was cut by 5 bases and J by 0 bases, with 20 bases left in between. Germline CDR1 and CDR2: DFQATT and SNEGSKA (reference sequence). In DNA form, the CDR3 reads TGCAGTGCTGGCAGGGTGGGGGCCAGCTATAGCAATCAGCCCCAGCATTTT. Its translation: CSAGRVGASYSNQPQHF.

This clonotype was counted at least ten times. The chain carries TRBV3-1 and TRBJ1-2, with D uncertain. CDR1 and CDR2 from the germline V gene are LGHDT and YNNKEL (reference sequence). Between the trimmed V and J ends, which lost 1 base and 8 bases, there was a span of 11 bases. The CDR3 is 13 amino acids. CDR3 region: CASSQVRVEGYTF. As DNA, the CDR3 is TGTGCCAGCAGCCAAGTCCGGGTGGAGGGCTACACCTTC. The whole variable domain, remainder taken from reference TRBV3-1 and TRBJ1-2, is DTAVSQTPKYLVTQMGNDKSIKCEQNLGHDTMYWYKQDSKKFLKIMFSYNNKELIINETVPNRFSPKSPDKAHLNLHINSLELGDSAVYFCASSQVRVEGYTFGSGTRLTVV.

Many counts were recorded for this clonotype. This chain uses TRBV7-8 with TRBJ2-1, with D possibly TRBD1 on 6 matching bases. The V and J ends lost 1 base and 1 base respectively, with 8 bases between them. The CDR3 sequence is 15 residues long. Germline CDR1 and CDR2: SGHVS and FQNEAQ. The CDR3 spells CASSLEQGSYNEQFF. The CDR3 DNA sequence: TGTGCCAGCAGCTTAGAACAGGGATCCTACAATGAGCAGTTCTTC. The whole variable domain, remainder taken from reference TRBV7-8 and TRBJ2-1, is GAGVSQSPRYKVAKRGQDVALRCDPISGHVSLFWYQQALGQGPEFLTYFQNEAQLDKSGLPSDRFFAERPEGSVSTLKIQRTQQEDSAVYLCASSLEQGSYNEQFFGPGTRLTVL.

This clonotype was recorded at least ten times. This chain uses TRBV18 with TRBJ1-2, with TRBD1 matching over 8 bases. Germline values: CDR1 KGHSH, CDR2 LQKENI. Trimming at V came to 3 bases and at J to 6 bases, leaving 3 bases not matched to a gene. The CDR3 consists of 13 residues. The CDR3 DNA is TGTGCCAGCTCACCGACAGGGGTGGATGGCTACACCTTC. Protein product: CASSPTGVDGYTF.

This chain links TRBV20-1 with TRBJ2-3; 13 nucleotides line up with TRBD2. Germline trimming cut 6 bases from V and 7 bases from J; bases unmatched to any gene: 7. From germline, CDR1 is DFQATT and CDR2 SNEGSKA (reference sequence). This CDR3 spans 14 amino acids. DNA of the CDR3: TGCAGTGCCCGCGGACTAGCGGGAGTTTATACGCAGTATTTT. Translating it yields CSARGLAGVYTQYF.

This clonotype was detected ten times or more. The chain couples TRBV3-1 to TRBJ2-1, with a weak D call TRBD1 (6 bases). Germline V gene data show CDR1 as LGHDT and CDR2 as YNNKEL (reference sequence). Between the trimmed V and J ends, which lost 4 bases and 7 bases, there was a span of 8 bases. This CDR3 is 12 amino acids long. CDR3 nucleotides: TGTGCCAGCAGCCGAGGGACAAATGAGCAGTTCTTC. It specifies CASSRGTNEQFF.

This clonotype was found many times. The rearrangement links TRBV5-1 to TRBJ2-1; TRBD2 aligns across 10 bases. V lost 3 bases and J lost 10; bases outside the gene matches: 13. This CDR3 contains 16 residues. CDR1 is SGHRS, CDR2 YFSETQ, per germline. The CDR3, as DNA: TGCGCCAGCAGCTATATAGGGCTAGCGGGAGTATCAGAGCAGTTCTTC. Translated, it gives CASSYIGLAGVSEQFF.